Presented here are 15 T cell receptor beta chains from one specimen sequenced in a study of T cell responses to AZD1222 COVID-19 vaccine. This table comes from immunoSEQ multiplex PCR, and its TCRdb copy is limited to in-frame clones, with some not included. This sample has more than 95,000 clones, with about nine tenths found just once. Sample: peripheral blood, taken on day 0 of AZD1222 vaccination. These receptors all come from an adult in good health.

The genes are TRBV6-6 and TRBJ1-5; D gene unclear. The V end was cut by 4 bases, the J end by 1 base, with 11 bases between. Per germline, CDR1 MNHNY and CDR2 SVGAGI (reference sequence). The CDR3 has 15 residues. CDR3 sequence: CASSWSQTSNQPQHF. CDR3 DNA sequence: TGTGCCAGCAGTTGGTCCCAGACAAGCAATCAGCCCCAGCATTTT.

This chain connects TRBV7-3 to TRBJ2-3; 8 bases line up with TRBD2. CDR3 length: 14 amino acids. CDR1 and CDR2 (germline): SGHTA, FQGTGA. After removal of 4 bases from V and 4 bases from J, the junction contained 4 bases not matched to a gene. CDR3 amino acids: CASSSGTSADTQYF. CDR3 sequence (DNA): TGTGCCAGCAGCTCTGGGACTAGTGCAGATACGCAGTATTTT. The variable domain in full, completed from reference TRBV7-3 and TRBJ2-3, reads GAGVSQTPSNKVTEKGKYVELRCDPISGHTALYWYRQSLGQGPEFLIYFQGTGAADDSGLPNDRFFAVRPEGSVSTLKIQRTERGDSAVYLCASSSGTSADTQYFGPGTRLTVL.

This clone has just one count. The chain links TRBV12-3 or TRBV12-4 to TRBJ2-5; 8 bases match TRBD1. CDR3 length equals 13 residues. Trimming at V came to 6 bases and at J to 5 bases, leaving 5 bases not matched to a gene. The CDR3, as DNA: TGTGCCAGCAGAAGACAGGGGTGGGAGACCCAGTACTTC. Its translation: CASRRQGWETQYF.

The sample holds one count of this clone. The chain uses TRBV6-5 and TRBJ1-1, with D tentatively TRBD1 (5 bases). In germline, CDR1 is MNHEY, CDR2 SVGAGI. V dropped 7 bases and J dropped 4 bases, with 19 bases sitting between them. CDR3 length: 15 amino acids. The CDR3 nucleotides are TGTGCCAGCATCTCCGGAGGGGCCGGGGCCACTGAAGCTTTCTTT. This codes for CASISGGAGATEAFF.

V and J are TRBV11-2 and TRBJ2-3, with 10 positions matching TRBD2. V was pared by 5 bases and J by 4 bases, with 3 bases of the junction left unmatched. Germline values: CDR1 SGHAT, CDR2 FQNNGV. The CDR3 has 14 amino acids. The CDR3 DNA reads as TGTGCCAGCAGCCCAGCGGGAGGGGCAGATACGCAGTATTTT. Protein product: CASSPAGGADTQYF.

This clone was observed a single time. V is TRBV11-2 and J is TRBJ2-4; D unresolved. CDR3 length: 19 amino acids. With 0 bases removed from V and 2 bases from J, the gap between germline ends came to 20 bases. Germline V gene sequence: CDR1 SGHAT, CDR2 FQNNGV. The CDR3 DNA reads as TGTGCCAGCAGCTTAGAAAACACGGCCCTTTTAAGGCCCAAAAACATTCAGTACTTC. It codes for CASSLENTALLRPKNIQYF. The full variable domain, with the rest looked up from reference TRBV11-2 and TRBJ2-4, is EAGVAQSPRYKIIEKRQSVAFWCNPISGHATLYWYQQILGQGPKLLIQFQNNGVVDDSQLPKDRFSAERLKGVDSTLKIQPAKLEDSAVYLCASSLENTALLRPKNIQYFGAGTRLSVL.

The chain joins TRBV24-1 to TRBJ2-3; 8 nucleotides agree with TRBD1. The germline V gene encodes CDR1 KGHDR and CDR2 SFDVKD. The CDR3 runs to 15 residues. With 5 bases clipped from V and 3 bases from J, the junction kept 6 bases outside the gene matches. The CDR3 sequence: CATSAKDRATDTQYF. The DNA of the CDR3 is TGTGCCACCAGTGCTAAGGACAGGGCAACAGATACGCAGTATTTT.

The chain joins TRBV3-1 (or the pseudogene TRBV3-2) to TRBJ1-2; 9 bases map to TRBD1. Trimming cost V 6 bases and J 2 bases; bases outside gene matches: 4. Germline-derived CDR1 and CDR2 are LGHDT and YNNKEL (reference sequence). The length of the CDR3 is 14 residues. DNA for the CDR3: TGTGCCAGCAGTGGACAGGGGACGAACTATGGCTACACCTTC. Its translation is CASSGQGTNYGYTF.

This clone was seen only a few times. This sequence joins TRBV9 and TRBJ2-3; the match to TRBD2 covers 7 bases. The CDR3 is made up of 16 amino acids. After removal of 2 bases from V and 4 bases from J, the junction contained 10 bases not matched to a gene. Per the germline V gene, CDR1 is SGDLS and CDR2 is YYNGEE. CDR3: CASSVGMGGMSDTQYF. CDR3 in DNA: TGTGCCAGCAGCGTCGGGATGGGAGGGATGTCAGATACGCAGTATTTT.

The chain uses TRBV19 and TRBJ1-1, with D perhaps matching TRBD1 (5 bases). This CDR3 is built from 11 residues. Germline V gene lookup returns CDR1 LNHDA and CDR2 SQIVND (reference sequence). V lost 7 bases and J 5 bases, leaving 8 bases between the germline ends. The DNA of the CDR3 is TGTGCCAGTAAGGGACTAACTGAAGCTTTCTTT. Translation: CASKGLTEAFF.

This clone was found once. The chain uses TRBV6-5 and TRBJ1-1; D is possibly TRBD1 (5 bases). Trimming shortened V by 2 bases and J by 0 bases, and 10 bases separated the two germline ends. There are 15 residues in the CDR3. The germline V gene encodes CDR1 MNHEY and CDR2 SVGAGI. The CDR3 loop reads CASSYGANLNTEAFF. The CDR3 DNA reads TGTGCCAGCAGTTACGGGGCTAACTTGAACACTGAAGCTTTCTTT.

CDR3 in DNA: TGTGCCAGCAGCCAAAGGACGGACCAAGAGACCCAGTACTTC. Translation gives CASSQRTDQETQYF. The chain links TRBV16 to TRBJ2-5; D is unclear. V was shortened by 2 bases and J by 0 bases, with 7 bases between the two germline ends. The CDR3 has 14 residues. The V gene's germline CDR1 is KGHSY and CDR2 FQNENV.

This clone was seen more than once but under ten times. V gene TRBV19 combines with J gene TRBJ1-1, with D uncertain. Germline V gene sequence: CDR1 LNHDA, CDR2 SQIVND (reference sequence). The CDR3 sequence is 14 residues long. V lost 5 bases to trimming and J lost 2 bases, with 12 bases between them. The CDR3 region has the DNA TGTGCCAGTAGTGCAGGTTTCATTAACACTGAAGCTTTCTTT. This sequence encodes CASSAGFINTEAFF.

The CDR3 nucleotides are TGCGCCAGCAGGTTGACGGCGTCTAATGAAAAACTGTTTTTT. Its protein product is CASRLTASNEKLFF. This chain joins TRBV5-1 and TRBJ1-4; D ambiguous. Germline V gene lookup returns CDR1 SGHRS and CDR2 YFSETQ. The CDR3 spans 14 residues. V was clipped by 5 bases and J by 3 bases, with 11 bases between them.

V is TRBV9 and J is TRBJ1-1; D uncertain. CDR3 length equals 12 residues. Looked up from germline, CDR1 is SGDLS and CDR2 is YYNGEE. Trimming shortened V by 4 bases and J by 2 bases, and 6 bases separated the two germline ends. The CDR3 reads CASSSDNTEAFF. In nucleotides, the CDR3 is TGTGCCAGCAGCAGTGATAACACTGAAGCTTTCTTT.